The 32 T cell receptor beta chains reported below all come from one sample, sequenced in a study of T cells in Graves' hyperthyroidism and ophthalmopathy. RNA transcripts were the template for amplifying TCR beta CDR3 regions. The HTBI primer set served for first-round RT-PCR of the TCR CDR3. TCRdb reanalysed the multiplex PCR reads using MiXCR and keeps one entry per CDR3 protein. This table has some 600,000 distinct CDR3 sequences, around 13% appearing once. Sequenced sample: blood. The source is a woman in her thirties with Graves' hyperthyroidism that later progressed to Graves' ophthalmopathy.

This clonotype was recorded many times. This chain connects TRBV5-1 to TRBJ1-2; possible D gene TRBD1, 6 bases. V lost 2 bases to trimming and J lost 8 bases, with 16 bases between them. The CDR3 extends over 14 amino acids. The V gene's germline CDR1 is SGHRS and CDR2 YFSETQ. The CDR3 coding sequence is TGCGCCAGCAGCTTCGGTGGGGGGGCGGAAGGCTACACCTTC. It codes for CASSFGGGAEGYTF.

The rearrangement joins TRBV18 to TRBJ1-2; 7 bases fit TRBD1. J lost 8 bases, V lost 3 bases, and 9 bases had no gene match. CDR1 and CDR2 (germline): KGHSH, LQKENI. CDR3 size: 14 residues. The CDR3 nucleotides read TGTGCCAGCTCACCGTTGGACAGGCCGGAGGGCTACACCTTC. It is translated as CASSPLDRPEGYTF.

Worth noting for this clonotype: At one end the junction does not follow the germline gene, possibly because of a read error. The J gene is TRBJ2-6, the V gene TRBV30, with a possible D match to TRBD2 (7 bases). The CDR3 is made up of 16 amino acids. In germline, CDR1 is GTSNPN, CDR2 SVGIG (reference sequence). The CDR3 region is CAWGTSGMPGANALTF. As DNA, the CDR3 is TGTGCCTGGGGGACCAGCGGGATGCCGGGGGCCAACGCCCTGACTTTC.

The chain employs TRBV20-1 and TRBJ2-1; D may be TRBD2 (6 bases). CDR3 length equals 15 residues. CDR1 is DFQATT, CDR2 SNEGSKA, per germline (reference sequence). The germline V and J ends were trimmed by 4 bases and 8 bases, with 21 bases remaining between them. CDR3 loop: CSAKPGLPGWDEQFF. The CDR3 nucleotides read TGCAGTGCTAAACCCGGACTACCTGGGTGGGATGAGCAGTTCTTC.

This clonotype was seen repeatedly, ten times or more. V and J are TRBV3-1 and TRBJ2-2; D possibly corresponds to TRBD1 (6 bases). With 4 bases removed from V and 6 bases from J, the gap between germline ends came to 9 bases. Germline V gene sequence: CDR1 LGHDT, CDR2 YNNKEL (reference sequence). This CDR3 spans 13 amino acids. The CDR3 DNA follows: TGTGCCAGCAGCCTCTACAGGGCCGGGGAGCTGTTTTTT. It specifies CASSLYRAGELFF. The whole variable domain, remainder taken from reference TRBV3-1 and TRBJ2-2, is DTAVSQTPKYLVTQMGNDKSIKCEQNLGHDTMYWYKQDSKKFLKIMFSYNNKELIINETVPNRFSPKSPDKAHLNLHINSLELGDSAVYFCASSLYRAGELFFGEGSRLTVL.

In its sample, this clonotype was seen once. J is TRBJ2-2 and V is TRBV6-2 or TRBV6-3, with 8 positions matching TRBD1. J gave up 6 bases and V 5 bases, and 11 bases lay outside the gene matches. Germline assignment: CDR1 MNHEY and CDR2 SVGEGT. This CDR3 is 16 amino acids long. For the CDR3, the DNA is TGTGCCAGCAGTGGAGGAGCAGGGGGCACGCCCGGGGAGCTGTTTTTT. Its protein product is CASSGGAGGTPGELFF.

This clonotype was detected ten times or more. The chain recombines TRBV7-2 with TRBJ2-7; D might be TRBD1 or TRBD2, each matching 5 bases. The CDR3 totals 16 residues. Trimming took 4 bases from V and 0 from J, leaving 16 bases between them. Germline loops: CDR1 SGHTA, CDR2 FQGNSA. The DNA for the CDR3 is TGTGCCAGCAGCTCAGGACGGTGGGGGTTCTCCTACGAGCAGTACTTC. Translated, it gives CASSSGRWGFSYEQYF. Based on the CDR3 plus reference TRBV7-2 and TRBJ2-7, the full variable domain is GAGVSQSPSNKVTEKGKDVELRCDPISGHTALYWYRQSLGQGLEFLIYFQGNSAPDKSGLPSDRFSAERTGGSVSTLTIQRTQQEDSAVYLCASSSGRWGFSYEQYFGPGTRLTVT.

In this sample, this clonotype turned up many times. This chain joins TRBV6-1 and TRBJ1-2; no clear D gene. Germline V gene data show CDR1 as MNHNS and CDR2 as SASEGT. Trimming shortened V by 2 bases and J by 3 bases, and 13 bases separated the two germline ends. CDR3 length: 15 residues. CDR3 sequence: CASSERGQKDYGYTF. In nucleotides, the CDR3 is TGTGCCAGCAGTGAAAGAGGCCAGAAAGACTATGGCTACACCTTC.

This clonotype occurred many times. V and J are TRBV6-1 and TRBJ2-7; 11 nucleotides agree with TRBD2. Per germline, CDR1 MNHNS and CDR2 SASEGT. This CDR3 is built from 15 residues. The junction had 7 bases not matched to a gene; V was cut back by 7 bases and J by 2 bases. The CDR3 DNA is TGTGCCAGCATTCCTGGGACTAGCGGACCCTACGAGCAGTACTTC. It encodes CASIPGTSGPYEQYF.

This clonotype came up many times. CDR3 sequence: CASRSTSGGSTDTQYF. DNA of the CDR3: TGTGCCAGCAGATCAACTAGCGGAGGATCTACAGATACGCAGTATTTT. The V and J genes are TRBV11-2 and TRBJ2-3, with 8 positions matching TRBD2. The CDR3 totals 16 residues. The V gene end was trimmed by 6 bases and the J gene end by 3 bases; junction bases not matched to a gene: 11. Germline CDR1 and CDR2: SGHAT and FQNNGV.

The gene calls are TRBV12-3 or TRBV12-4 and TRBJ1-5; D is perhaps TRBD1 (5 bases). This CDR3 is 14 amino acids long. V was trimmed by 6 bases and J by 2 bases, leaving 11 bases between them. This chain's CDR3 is CASSSTDGNQPQHF. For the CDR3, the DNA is TGTGCCAGCAGCTCGACAGATGGCAATCAGCCCCAGCATTTT.

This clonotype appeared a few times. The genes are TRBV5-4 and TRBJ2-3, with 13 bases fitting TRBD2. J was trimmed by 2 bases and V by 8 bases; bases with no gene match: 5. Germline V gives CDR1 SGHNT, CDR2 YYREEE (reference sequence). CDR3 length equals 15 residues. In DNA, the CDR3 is TGTGCCAGTAGCGGACTAGCGGGAGTCACAGATACGCAGTATTTT. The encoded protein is CASSGLAGVTDTQYF.

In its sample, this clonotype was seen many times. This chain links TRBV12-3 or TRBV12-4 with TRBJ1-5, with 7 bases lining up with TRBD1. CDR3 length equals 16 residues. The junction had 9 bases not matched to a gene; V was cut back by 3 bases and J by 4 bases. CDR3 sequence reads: CASSLGTQGWNQPQHF. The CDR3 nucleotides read TGTGCCAGCAGTTTGGGAACACAGGGGTGGAATCAGCCCCAGCATTTT.

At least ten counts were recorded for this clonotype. The CDR3 loop is CASSLAGPTQETQYF. Written as DNA, the CDR3 is TGTGCCAGCAGTTTAGCTGGGCCCACCCAAGAGACCCAGTACTTC. The chain recombines TRBV28 with TRBJ2-5; D gene ambiguous. The length of the CDR3 is 15 residues. Germline V gene sequence: CDR1 MDHEN, CDR2 SYDVKM. V was pared by 2 bases and J by 1 base, with 11 bases between.

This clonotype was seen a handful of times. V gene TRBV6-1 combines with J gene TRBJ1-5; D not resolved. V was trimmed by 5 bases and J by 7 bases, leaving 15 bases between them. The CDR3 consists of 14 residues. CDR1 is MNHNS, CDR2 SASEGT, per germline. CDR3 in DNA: TGTGCCAGCAGTAAAACGGGAGCCCAACAGCCCCAGCATTTT. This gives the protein CASSKTGAQQPQHF.

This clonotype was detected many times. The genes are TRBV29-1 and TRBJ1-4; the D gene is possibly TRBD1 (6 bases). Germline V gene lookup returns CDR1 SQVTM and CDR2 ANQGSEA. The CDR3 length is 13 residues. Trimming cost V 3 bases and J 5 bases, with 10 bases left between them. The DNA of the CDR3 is TGCAGCGTTGAGGTGCAGGGGAATGAAAAACTGTTTTTT. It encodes CSVEVQGNEKLFF. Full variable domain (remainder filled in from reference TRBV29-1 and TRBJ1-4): SAVISQKPSRDICQRGTSLTIQCQVDSQVTMMFWYRQQPGQSLTLIATANQGSEATYESGFVIDKFPISRPNLTFSTLTVSNMSPEDSSIYLCSVEVQGNEKLFFGSGTQLSVL.

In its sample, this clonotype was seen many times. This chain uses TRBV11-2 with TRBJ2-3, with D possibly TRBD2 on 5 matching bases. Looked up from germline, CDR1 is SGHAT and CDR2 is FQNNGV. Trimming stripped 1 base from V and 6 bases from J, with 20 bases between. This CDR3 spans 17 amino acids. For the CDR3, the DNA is TGTGCCAGCAGCTTAGTCCCGGCCAGCGGCGAGTTTGATACGCAGTATTTT. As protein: CASSLVPASGEFDTQYF.

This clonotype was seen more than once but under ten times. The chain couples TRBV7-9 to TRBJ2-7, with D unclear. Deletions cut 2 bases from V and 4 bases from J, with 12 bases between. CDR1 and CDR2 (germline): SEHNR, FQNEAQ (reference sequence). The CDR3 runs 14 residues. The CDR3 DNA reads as TGTGCCAGCAGCTTAAACGGCGGAGTGTACGAGCAGTACTTC. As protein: CASSLNGGVYEQYF.

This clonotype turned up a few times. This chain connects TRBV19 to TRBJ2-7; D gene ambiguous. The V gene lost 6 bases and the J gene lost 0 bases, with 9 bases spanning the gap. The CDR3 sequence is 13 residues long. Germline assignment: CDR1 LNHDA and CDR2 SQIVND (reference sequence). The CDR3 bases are TGTGCCAGTAGGGACGGGCCCTCCTACGAGCAGTACTTC. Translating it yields CASRDGPSYEQYF.

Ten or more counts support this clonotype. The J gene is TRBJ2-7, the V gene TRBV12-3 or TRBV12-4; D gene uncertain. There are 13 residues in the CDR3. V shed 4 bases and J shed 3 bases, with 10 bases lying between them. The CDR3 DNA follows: TGTGCCAGCAGTTATACAACAGACTACGAGCAGTACTTC. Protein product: CASSYTTDYEQYF.

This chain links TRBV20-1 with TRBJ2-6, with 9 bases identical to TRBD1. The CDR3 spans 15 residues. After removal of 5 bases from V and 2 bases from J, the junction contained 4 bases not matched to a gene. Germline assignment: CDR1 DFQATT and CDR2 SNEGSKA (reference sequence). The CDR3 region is CSAATGGPGANVLTF. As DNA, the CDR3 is TGCAGTGCTGCAACAGGGGGCCCTGGGGCCAACGTCCTGACTTTC.

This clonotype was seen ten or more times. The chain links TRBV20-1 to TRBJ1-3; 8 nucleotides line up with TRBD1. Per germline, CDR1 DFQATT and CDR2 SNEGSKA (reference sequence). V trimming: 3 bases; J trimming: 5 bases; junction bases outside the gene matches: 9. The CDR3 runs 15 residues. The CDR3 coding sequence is TGCAGTGCTAGTCGAGGACAGGGAAGTCGAAACACCATATATTTT. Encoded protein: CSASRGQGSRNTIYF.

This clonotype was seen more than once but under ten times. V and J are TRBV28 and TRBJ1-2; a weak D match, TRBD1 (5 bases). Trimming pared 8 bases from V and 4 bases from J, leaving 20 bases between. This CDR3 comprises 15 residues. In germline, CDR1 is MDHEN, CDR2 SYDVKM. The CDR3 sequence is CASCLNRGVAYGYTF. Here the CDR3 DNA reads TGTGCCAGCTGCCTTAATCGGGGGGTGGCCTATGGCTACACCTTC.

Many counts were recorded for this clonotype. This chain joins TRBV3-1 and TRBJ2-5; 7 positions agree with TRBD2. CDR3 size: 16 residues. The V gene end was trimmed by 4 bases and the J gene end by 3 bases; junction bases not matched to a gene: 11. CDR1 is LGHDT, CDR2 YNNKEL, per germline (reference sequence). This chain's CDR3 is CASSPRVAGSKETQYF. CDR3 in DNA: TGTGCCAGCAGCCCAAGGGTAGCGGGTAGTAAAGAGACCCAGTACTTC.

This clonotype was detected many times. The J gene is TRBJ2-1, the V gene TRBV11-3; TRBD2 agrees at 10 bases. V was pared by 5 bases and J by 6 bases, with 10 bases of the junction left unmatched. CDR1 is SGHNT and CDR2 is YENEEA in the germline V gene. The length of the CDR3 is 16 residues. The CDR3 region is CASSPPGAGGLNEQFF. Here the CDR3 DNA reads TGTGCCAGCAGCCCTCCAGGAGCGGGAGGGCTCAATGAGCAGTTCTTC.

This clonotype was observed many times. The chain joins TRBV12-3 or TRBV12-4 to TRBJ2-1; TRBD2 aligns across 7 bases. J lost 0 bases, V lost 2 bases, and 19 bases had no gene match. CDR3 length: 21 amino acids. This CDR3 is CASSLRGRALVVSHSYNEQFF. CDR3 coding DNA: TGTGCCAGCAGTTTAAGAGGGAGGGCCTTAGTAGTCTCCCACTCCTACAATGAGCAGTTCTTC.

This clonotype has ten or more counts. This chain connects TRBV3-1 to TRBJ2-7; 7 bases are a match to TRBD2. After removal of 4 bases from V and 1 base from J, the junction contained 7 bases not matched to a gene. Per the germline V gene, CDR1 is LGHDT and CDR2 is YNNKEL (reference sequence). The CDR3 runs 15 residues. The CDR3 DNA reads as TGTGCCAGCAGCCGAGACCCTAGCGGTTCCTACGAGCAGTACTTC. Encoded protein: CASSRDPSGSYEQYF.

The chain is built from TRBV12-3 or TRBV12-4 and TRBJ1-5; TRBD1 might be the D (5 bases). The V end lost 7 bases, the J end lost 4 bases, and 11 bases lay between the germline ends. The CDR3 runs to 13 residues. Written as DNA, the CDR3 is TGTGCCAGCACCCTTGGGGGGAATCAGCCCCAGCATTTT. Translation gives CASTLGGNQPQHF.

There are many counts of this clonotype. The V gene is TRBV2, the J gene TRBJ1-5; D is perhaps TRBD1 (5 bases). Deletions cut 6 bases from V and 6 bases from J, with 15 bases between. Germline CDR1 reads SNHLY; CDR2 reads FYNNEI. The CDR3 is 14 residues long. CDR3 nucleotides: TGTGCCAGCAGCGGTGACAGCGTCCGTCAGCCCCAGCATTTT. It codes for CASSGDSVRQPQHF.

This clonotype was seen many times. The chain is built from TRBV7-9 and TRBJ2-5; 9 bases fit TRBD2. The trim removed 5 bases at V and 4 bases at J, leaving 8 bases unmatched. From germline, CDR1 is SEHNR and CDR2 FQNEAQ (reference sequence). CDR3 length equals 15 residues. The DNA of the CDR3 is TGTGCCAGCAGCAAAAATAGCGGGAGCGGAGAGACCCAGTACTTC. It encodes CASSKNSGSGETQYF.

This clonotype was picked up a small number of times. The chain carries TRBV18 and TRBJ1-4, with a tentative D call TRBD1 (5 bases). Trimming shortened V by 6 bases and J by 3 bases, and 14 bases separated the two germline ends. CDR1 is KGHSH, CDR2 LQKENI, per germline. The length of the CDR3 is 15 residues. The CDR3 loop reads CASSGTGDPNEKLFF. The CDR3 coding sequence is TGTGCCAGCTCGGGAACGGGGGACCCTAATGAAAAACTGTTTTTT.

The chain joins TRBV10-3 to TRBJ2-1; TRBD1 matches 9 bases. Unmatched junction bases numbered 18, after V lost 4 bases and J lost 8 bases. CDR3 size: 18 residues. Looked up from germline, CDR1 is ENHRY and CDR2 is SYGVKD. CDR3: CAISGGQGTYSAQDEQFF. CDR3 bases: TGTGCCATCAGTGGCGGACAGGGGACTTATAGCGCCCAGGATGAGCAGTTCTTC.